The 17 T cell receptor beta chains given below trace back to one sample, sequenced in a study of OX40 agonist ivuxolimab in advanced cancers. The receptor library was made with the immunoSEQ multiplex PCR assay. Entries here come from immuneACCESS through TCRdb and include only in-frame sequences with V and J called. Some clones fail to appear in such tables; in the studies checked, an unresolved V gene covers under half of the shortfall, and the cause of the remainder is unknown. The table for this sample lists roughly 48,000 clones; approximately 84% of them were counted only once. Around 9% of the sample is taken by the ten largest. Sample: CD4+ or CD8+ T cells sorted from blood, taken in a trial of the OX40 agonist ivuxolimab. These receptors were collected from an adult with an advanced solid tumor such as melanoma, head and neck, liver or kidney cancer.

The J gene is TRBJ2-1, the V gene TRBV11-3; D may be TRBD1 or TRBD2 (6 bases each). The germline CDR1 and CDR2 sequences are SGHNT and YENEEA. The V end lost 5 bases, the J end lost 5 bases, and 22 bases lay between the germline ends. This CDR3 is built from 17 residues. CDR3 loop: CASSPAGGGLGDNEQFF. CDR3 sequence (DNA): TGTGCCAGCAGCCCCGCCGGGGGCGGTCTGGGGGACAATGAGCAGTTCTTC. The full variable domain, completed using reference TRBV11-3 and TRBJ2-1, is EAGVVQSPRYKIIEKKQPVAFWCNPISGHNTLYWYLQNLGQGPELLIRYENEEAVDDSQLPKDRFSAERLKGVDSTLKIQPAELGDSAVYLCASSPAGGGLGDNEQFFGPGTRLTVL.

V and J are TRBV11-3 and TRBJ1-2; TRBD1 matches at 12 bases. The germline V gene has CDR1 SGHNT and CDR2 YENEEA. With 3 bases clipped from V and 7 bases from J, the junction kept 3 bases outside the gene matches. CDR3 size: 14 residues. The CDR3 region is CASSLGTGGSGYTF. The DNA of the CDR3 is TGTGCCAGCAGCTTGGGGACAGGGGGCTCTGGCTACACCTTC.

The rearrangement joins TRBV6-6 to TRBJ2-1, with D perhaps assigned TRBD1 or TRBD2 (5 bases each). The CDR3 is 15 residues long. Germline V CDR1 and CDR2: MNHNY, SVGAGI (reference sequence). V dropped 11 bases and J dropped 0 bases, with 17 bases sitting between them. The CDR3 is CASGPLSISYNEQFF. The CDR3 region has the DNA TGTGCCTCGGGGCCCCTTAGTATCTCCTACAATGAGCAGTTCTTC.

The chain has TRBV5-4 and TRBJ2-7; a possible D gene is TRBD2 (5 bases). The V end was cut by 4 bases, the J end by 0 bases, with 17 bases between. CDR1 is SGHNT and CDR2 is YYREEE in the germline V gene (reference sequence). This CDR3 region has 16 residues. The CDR3, as DNA: TGTGCCAGCAGCCGGGATGCAGGAGAAAGCTCCTACGAGCAGTACTTC. It codes for CASSRDAGESSYEQYF. Full variable domain (remainder filled in from reference TRBV5-4 and TRBJ2-7): ETGVTQSPTHLIKTRGQQVTLRCSSQSGHNTVSWYQQALGQGPQFIFQYYREEENGRGNFPPRFSGLQFPNYSSELNVNALELDDSALYLCASSRDAGESSYEQYFGPGTRLTVT.

The chain recombines TRBV11-2 with TRBJ2-3, with D perhaps TRBD1 (5 bases). Trimming cost V 2 bases and J 2 bases, with 8 bases left between them. Germline loops: CDR1 SGHAT, CDR2 FQNNGV. This CDR3 spans 14 amino acids. CDR3 in DNA: TGTGCCAGCAGCTTAAGACAGCACACAGATACGCAGTATTTT. Translation: CASSLRQHTDTQYF.

This clone was seen just once. The chain employs TRBV10-3 and TRBJ1-2, with D perhaps matching TRBD1 (5 bases). Trimming took off 2 bases at V and 6 bases at J, with 7 bases between the two ends. The CDR3 length is 12 residues. The germline V gene has CDR1 ENHRY and CDR2 SYGVKD. CDR3 nucleotide sequence: TGTGCCATCAGTGAGGGGACTAATGGCTACACCTTC. It is translated as CAISEGTNGYTF.

The chain carries TRBV29-1 and TRBJ2-7, with D possibly matching TRBD1 (6 bases). This CDR3 has 13 residues. The germline V and J ends were trimmed by 7 bases and 7 bases, with 20 bases remaining between them. From germline, CDR1 is SQVTM and CDR2 ANQGSEA. The chain's CDR3 is CSASPYRAWEQYF. The DNA of the CDR3 is TGCAGCGCCTCACCCTACAGGGCCTGGGAGCAGTACTTC.

This clone was seen a handful of times. The chain carries TRBV19 and TRBJ1-4; D ambiguous. The CDR3 has 14 amino acids. Per germline, CDR1 LNHDA and CDR2 SQIVND (reference sequence). V shed 4 bases and J shed 2 bases, with 8 bases lying between them. In nucleotides, the CDR3 is TGTGCCAGTAGTAGGGGAAGGACTAATGAAAAACTGTTTTTT. Amino acids: CASSRGRTNEKLFF.

For the CDR3, the DNA is TGCGCCAGCAGATTCGGACAGGTCGGCACAGATACGCAGTATTTT. Translation gives CASRFGQVGTDTQYF. The chain is built from TRBV5-1 and TRBJ2-3, with 7 bases that match TRBD1. Germline lookup yields CDR1 SGHRS and CDR2 YFSETQ. CDR3 length: 15 amino acids. Trimming took 5 bases from V and 1 from J; bases not matched to a gene: 7.

This chain links TRBV7-9 with TRBJ1-4, with TRBD1 identical over 7 bases. CDR3 size: 12 residues. With 5 bases clipped from V and 12 bases from J, the junction kept 6 bases outside the gene matches. In germline, CDR1 is SEHNR, CDR2 FQNEAQ (reference sequence). The CDR3 is CASSPGDRELFF. In nucleotides, the CDR3 is TGTGCCAGCAGCCCAGGCGACAGGGAACTGTTTTTT.

V gene TRBV28 combines with J gene TRBJ1-3; a possible D gene is TRBD1 (6 bases). The germline V and J ends were trimmed by 9 bases and 3 bases, with 15 bases remaining between them. CDR1 and CDR2 from the germline V gene are MDHEN and SYDVKM. The CDR3 has 14 residues. DNA for the CDR3: TGTGCCAGTCTACCCCAGGGGCATGGAAACACCATATATTTT. The encoded protein is CASLPQGHGNTIYF.

This chain uses TRBV11-3 with TRBJ2-7; 10 positions match TRBD1. With 8 bases clipped from V and 3 bases from J, the junction kept 13 bases outside the gene matches. The germline gives CDR1 SGHNT, CDR2 YENEEA. The CDR3 is 16 amino acids. The CDR3 nucleotides read TGTGCCAGCTCCCCGGGACAGGGGTCGGGTGTCTACGAGCAGTACTTC. As protein: CASSPGQGSGVYEQYF.

This clone appeared a single time. This chain uses TRBV28 with TRBJ1-2; D uncertain. The V gene lost 3 bases and the J gene lost 1 base, with 6 bases spanning the gap. CDR1 is MDHEN, CDR2 SYDVKM, per germline. The CDR3 totals 13 residues. The CDR3 loop reads CASSFPGNYGYTF. The CDR3 DNA sequence: TGTGCCAGCAGTTTTCCGGGTAACTATGGCTACACCTTC.

In this sample, this clone turned up a few times. A junction boundary mismatches the germline segment, possibly from a read error. The gene calls are TRBV6-1 and TRBJ2-7; 8 nucleotides match TRBD1. The CDR3 spans 12 residues. The germline V gene encodes CDR1 MNHNS and CDR2 SASEGT. CDR3 coding DNA: TGTGCCAGCAGTGAAGGGTTTGGGACAGGACTCTTC. Residues: CASSEGFGTGLF.

The chain joins TRBV5-1 to TRBJ2-7, with 9 nucleotides matching TRBD2. V dropped 4 bases and J dropped 3; count of bases not matched to a gene: 11. The CDR3 has 16 residues. The germline gives CDR1 SGHRS, CDR2 YFSETQ. This chain's CDR3 is CASSPRLAGAGYEQYF. CDR3 bases: TGCGCCAGCAGCCCCCGCTTAGCGGGAGCAGGCTACGAGCAGTACTTC.

CDR3: CASSFPGKGAFYEQYF. CDR3 DNA sequence: TGTGCCAGCAGCTTCCCGGGGAAAGGGGCCTTCTACGAGCAGTACTTC. V is TRBV5-6 and J is TRBJ2-7, with D perhaps assigned TRBD1 or TRBD2 (5 bases each). The V and J ends lost 2 bases and 3 bases respectively, with 18 bases between them. Germline CDR1 reads SGHDT; CDR2 reads YYEEEE. The CDR3 has 16 amino acids.

The count of this clone is one. The chain joins TRBV7-2 to TRBJ2-1; 11 bases fit TRBD2. CDR3 size: 14 residues. V lost 6 bases to trimming and J lost 7 bases; unmatched junction nucleotides: 5. In germline, CDR1 is SGHTA, CDR2 FQGNSA. CDR3 in amino acids: CASSRRTSGNEQFF. In DNA form, the CDR3 reads TGTGCCAGCAGTAGACGGACTAGCGGGAATGAGCAGTTCTTC.